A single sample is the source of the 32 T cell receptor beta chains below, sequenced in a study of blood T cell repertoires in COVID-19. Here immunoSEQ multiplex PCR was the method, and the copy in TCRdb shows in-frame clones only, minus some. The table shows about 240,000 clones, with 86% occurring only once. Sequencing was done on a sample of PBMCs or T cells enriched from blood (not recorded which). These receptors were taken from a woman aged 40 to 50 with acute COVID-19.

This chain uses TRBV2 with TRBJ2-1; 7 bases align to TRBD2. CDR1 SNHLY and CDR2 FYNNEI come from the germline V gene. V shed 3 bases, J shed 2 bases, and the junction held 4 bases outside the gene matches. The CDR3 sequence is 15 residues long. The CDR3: CASSDGLAAYNEQFF. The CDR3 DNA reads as TGTGCCAGCAGTGATGGGCTAGCGGCCTACAATGAGCAGTTCTTC.

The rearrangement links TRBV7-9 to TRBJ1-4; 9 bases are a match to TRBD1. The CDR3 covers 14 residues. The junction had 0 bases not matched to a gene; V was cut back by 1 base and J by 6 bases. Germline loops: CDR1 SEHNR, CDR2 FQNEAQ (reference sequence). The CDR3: CASSLGTGDEKLFF. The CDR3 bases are TGTGCCAGCAGCTTAGGGACAGGGGATGAAAAACTGTTTTTT.

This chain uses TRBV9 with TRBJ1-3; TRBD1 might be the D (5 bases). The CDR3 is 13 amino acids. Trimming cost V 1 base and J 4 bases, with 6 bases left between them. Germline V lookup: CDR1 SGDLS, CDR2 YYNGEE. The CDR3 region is CASSVSGGNTIYF. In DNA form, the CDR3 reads TGTGCCAGCAGCGTATCAGGGGGAAACACCATATATTTT.

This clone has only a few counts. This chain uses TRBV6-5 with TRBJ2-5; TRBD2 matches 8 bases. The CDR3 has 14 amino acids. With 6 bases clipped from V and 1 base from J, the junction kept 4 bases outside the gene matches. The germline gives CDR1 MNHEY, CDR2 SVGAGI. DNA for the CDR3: TGTGCCAGCAGCCCGGGACTAGTCCAAGAGACCCAGTACTTC. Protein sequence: CASSPGLVQETQYF.

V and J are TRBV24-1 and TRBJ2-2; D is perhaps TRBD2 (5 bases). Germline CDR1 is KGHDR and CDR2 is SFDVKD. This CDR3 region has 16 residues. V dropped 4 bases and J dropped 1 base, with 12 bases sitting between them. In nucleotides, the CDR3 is TGTGCCACCAGTGAAGTTTGGACTCTGAACACCGGGGAGCTGTTTTTT. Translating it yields CATSEVWTLNTGELFF.

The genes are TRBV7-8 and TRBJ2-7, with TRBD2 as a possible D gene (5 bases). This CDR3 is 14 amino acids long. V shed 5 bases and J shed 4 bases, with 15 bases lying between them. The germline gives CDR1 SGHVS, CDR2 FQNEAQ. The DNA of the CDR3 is TGTGCCAGCAGCCGAACGGGAATTCTGTACGAGCAGTACTTC. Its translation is CASSRTGILYEQYF.

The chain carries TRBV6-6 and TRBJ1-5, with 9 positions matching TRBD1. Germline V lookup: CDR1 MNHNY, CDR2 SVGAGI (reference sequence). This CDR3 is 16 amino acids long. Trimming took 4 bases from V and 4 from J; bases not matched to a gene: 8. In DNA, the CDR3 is TGTGCCAGCAGTTTGACCGGGACAGGGAGAAATCAGCCCCAGCATTTT. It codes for CASSLTGTGRNQPQHF.

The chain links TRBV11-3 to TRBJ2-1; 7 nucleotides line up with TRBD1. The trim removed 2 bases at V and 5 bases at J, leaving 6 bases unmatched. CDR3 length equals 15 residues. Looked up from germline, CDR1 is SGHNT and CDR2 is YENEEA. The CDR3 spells CASSLNGQAHNEQFF. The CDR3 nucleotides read TGTGCCAGCAGCTTAAACGGACAGGCCCACAATGAGCAGTTCTTC.

CDR3 coding DNA: TGTGCCACCAGCAGAGATTCACAGGCGGGGGAAAAACTGTTTTTT. Its translation: CATSRDSQAGEKLFF. The chain couples TRBV15 to TRBJ1-4; weak D call: TRBD1 (5 bases). The CDR3 is 15 residues long. From germline, CDR1 is LNHNV and CDR2 YYDKDF (reference sequence). Trimming took 0 bases from V and 8 from J, leaving 13 bases between them.

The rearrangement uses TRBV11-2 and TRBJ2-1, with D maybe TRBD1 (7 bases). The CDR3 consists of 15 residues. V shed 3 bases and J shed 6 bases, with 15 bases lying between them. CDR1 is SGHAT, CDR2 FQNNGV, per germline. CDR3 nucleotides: TGTGCCAGCAGCTTTGGGCAGGGGGAGGCCAATGAGCAGTTCTTC. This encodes CASSFGQGEANEQFF.

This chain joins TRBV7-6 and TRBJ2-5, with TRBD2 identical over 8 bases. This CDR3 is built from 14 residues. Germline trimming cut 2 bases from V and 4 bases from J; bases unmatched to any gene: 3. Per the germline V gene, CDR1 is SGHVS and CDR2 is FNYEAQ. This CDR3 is CASSLYRGGETQYF. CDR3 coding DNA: TGTGCCAGCAGCTTATACCGGGGGGGAGAGACCCAGTACTTC.

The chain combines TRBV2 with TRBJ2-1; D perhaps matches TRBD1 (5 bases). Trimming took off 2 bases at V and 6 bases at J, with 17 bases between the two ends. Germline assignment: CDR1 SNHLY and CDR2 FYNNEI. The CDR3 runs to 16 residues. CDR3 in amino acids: CASSEQTGGLGNEQFF. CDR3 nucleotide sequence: TGTGCCAGCAGTGAACAAACAGGCGGATTGGGCAATGAGCAGTTCTTC.

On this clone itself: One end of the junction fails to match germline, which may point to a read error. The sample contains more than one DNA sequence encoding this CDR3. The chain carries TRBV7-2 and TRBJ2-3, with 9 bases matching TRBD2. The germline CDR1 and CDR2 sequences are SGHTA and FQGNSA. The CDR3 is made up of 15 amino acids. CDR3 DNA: TGTGCCAGCAGCATAGCGGGAGCTGGGACAGATACGCAGTATTTT. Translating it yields CASSIAGAGTDTQYF.

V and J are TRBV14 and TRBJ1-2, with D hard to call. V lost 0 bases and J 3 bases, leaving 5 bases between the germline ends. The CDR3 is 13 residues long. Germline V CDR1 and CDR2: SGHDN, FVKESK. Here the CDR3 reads CASSQERYYGYTF. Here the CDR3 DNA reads TGTGCCAGCAGCCAAGAACGGTACTATGGCTACACCTTC.

The CDR3 DNA reads TGTGCCAGCAGTCCAAGGGGGATAAACACTGAAGCTTTCTTT. Translation gives CASSPRGINTEAFF. The genes are TRBV25-1 and TRBJ1-1; the D gene is possibly TRBD1 (6 bases). The CDR3 loop spans 14 amino acids. V was shortened by 5 bases and J by 2 bases, with 12 bases between the two germline ends. Germline V lookup: CDR1 MGHDK, CDR2 SYGVNS.

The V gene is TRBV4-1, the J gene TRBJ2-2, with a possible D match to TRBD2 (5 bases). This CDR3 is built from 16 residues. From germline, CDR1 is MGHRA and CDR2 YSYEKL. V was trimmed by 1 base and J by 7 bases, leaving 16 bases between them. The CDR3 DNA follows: TGCGCCAGCAGCCAAGGACGTCCGGGCGGGCGCGGGGAGCTGTTTTTT. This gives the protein CASSQGRPGGRGELFF.

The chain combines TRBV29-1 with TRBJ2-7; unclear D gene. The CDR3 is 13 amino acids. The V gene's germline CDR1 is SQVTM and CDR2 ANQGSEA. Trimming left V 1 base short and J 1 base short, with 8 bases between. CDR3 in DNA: TGCAGCGTTGAAGCCCCCCAGTCCTACGAGCAGTACTTC. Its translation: CSVEAPQSYEQYF.

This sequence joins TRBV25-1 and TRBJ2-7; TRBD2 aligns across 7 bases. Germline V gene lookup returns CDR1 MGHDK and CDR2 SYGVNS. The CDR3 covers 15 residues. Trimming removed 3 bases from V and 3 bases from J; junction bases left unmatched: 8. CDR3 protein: CASSEASGEGYEQYF. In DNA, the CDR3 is TGTGCCAGCAGTGAGGCCTCCGGGGAGGGCTACGAGCAGTACTTC.

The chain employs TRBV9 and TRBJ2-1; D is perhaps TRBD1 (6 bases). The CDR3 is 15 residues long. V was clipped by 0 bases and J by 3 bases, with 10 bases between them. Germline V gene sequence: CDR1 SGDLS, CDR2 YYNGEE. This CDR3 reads CASSVVLGGYNEQFF. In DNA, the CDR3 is TGTGCCAGCAGCGTAGTCCTAGGGGGCTACAATGAGCAGTTCTTC.

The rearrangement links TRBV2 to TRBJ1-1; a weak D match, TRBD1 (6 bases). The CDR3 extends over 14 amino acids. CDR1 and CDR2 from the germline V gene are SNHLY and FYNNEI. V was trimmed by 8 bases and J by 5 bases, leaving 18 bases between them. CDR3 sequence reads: CASGGQFGVTEAFF. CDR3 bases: TGTGCCAGCGGCGGACAGTTTGGAGTTACTGAAGCTTTCTTT.

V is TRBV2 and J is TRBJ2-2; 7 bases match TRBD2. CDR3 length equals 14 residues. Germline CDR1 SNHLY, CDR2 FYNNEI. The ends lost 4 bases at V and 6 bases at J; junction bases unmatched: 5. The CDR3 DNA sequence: TGTGCCAGCAGTGGGAGGGCGGGAGCCGGGGAGCTGTTTTTT. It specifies CASSGRAGAGELFF.

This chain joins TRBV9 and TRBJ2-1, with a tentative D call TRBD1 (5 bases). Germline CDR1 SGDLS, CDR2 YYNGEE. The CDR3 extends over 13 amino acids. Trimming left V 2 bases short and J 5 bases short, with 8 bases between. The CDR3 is CASSVTDNNEQFF. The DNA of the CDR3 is TGTGCCAGCAGCGTTACGGACAACAATGAGCAGTTCTTC.

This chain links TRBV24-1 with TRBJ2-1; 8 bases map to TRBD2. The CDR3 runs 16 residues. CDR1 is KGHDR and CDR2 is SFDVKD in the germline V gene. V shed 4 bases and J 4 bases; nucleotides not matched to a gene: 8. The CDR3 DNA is TGTGCCACCAGTGACCCACTTCTAGCGGGTTACAATGAGCAGTTCTTC. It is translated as CATSDPLLAGYNEQFF.

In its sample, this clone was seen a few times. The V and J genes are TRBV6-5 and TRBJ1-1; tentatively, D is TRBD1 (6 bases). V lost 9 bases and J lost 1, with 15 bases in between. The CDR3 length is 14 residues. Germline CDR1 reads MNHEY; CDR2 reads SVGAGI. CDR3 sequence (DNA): TGTGCCAGTGGACGGACAGAAGAGAACACTGAAGCTTTCTTT. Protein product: CASGRTEENTEAFF.

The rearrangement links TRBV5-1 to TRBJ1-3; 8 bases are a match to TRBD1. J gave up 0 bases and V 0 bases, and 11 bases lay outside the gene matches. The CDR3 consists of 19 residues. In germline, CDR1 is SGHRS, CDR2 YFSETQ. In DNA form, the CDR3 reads TGCGCCAGCAGCTTGGGCGGGTACGACAGGGGTCTCTCTGGAAACACCATATATTTT. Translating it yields CASSLGGYDRGLSGNTIYF. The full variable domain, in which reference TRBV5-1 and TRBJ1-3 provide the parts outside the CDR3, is KAGVTQTPRYLIKTRGQQVTLSCSPISGHRSVSWYQQTPGQGLQFLFEYFSETQRNKGNFPGRFSGRQFSNSRSEMNVSTLELGDSALYLCASSLGGYDRGLSGNTIYFGEGSWLTVV.

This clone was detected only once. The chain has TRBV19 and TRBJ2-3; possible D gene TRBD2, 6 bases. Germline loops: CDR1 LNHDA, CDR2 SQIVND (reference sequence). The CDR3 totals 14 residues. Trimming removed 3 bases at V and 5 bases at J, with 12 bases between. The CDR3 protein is CASSIVVGGDTQYF. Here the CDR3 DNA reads TGTGCCAGTAGTATCGTTGTGGGAGGAGATACGCAGTATTTT.

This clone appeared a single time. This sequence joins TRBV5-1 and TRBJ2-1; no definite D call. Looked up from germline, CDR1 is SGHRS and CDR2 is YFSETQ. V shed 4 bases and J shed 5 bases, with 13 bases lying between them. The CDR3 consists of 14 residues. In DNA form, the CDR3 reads TGCGCCAGCAGCGCCCATCCGGCGGACAATGAGCAGTTCTTC. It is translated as CASSAHPADNEQFF.

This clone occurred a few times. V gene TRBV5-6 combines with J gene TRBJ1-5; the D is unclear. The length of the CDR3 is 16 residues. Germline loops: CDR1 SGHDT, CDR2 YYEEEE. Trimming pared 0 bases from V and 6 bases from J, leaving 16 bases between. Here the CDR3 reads CASSLAGGKVTQPQHF. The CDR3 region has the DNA TGTGCCAGCAGCTTGGCAGGAGGTAAGGTTACTCAGCCCCAGCATTTT.

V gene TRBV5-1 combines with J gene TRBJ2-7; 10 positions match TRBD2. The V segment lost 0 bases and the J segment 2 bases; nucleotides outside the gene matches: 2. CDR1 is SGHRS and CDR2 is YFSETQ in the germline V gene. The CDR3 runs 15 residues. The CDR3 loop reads CASSLELAGPYEQYF. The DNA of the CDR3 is TGCGCCAGCAGCTTGGAACTAGCGGGACCCTACGAGCAGTACTTC.

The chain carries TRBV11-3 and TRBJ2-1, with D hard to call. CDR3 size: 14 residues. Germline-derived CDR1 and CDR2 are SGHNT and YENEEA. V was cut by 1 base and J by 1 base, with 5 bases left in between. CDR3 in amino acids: CASSLGASYNEQFF. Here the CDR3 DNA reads TGTGCCAGCAGCTTAGGCGCTTCCTACAATGAGCAGTTCTTC. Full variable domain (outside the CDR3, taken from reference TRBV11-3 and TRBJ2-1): EAGVVQSPRYKIIEKKQPVAFWCNPISGHNTLYWYLQNLGQGPELLIRYENEEAVDDSQLPKDRFSAERLKGVDSTLKIQPAELGDSAVYLCASSLGASYNEQFFGPGTRLTVL.

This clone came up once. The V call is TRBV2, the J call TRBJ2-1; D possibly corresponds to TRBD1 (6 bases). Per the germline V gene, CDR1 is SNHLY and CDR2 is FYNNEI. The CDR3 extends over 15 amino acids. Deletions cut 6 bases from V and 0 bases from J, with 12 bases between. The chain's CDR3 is CASRRDKGSYNEQFF. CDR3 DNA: TGTGCCAGCAGACGGGACAAAGGCTCCTACAATGAGCAGTTCTTC.

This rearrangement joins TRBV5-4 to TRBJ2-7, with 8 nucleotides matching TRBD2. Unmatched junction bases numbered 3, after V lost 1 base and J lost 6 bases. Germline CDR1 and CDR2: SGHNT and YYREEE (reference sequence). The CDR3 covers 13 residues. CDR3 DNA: TGTGCCAGCAGCTTGACTAGCGGAGCCGAGCAGTACTTC. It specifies CASSLTSGAEQYF. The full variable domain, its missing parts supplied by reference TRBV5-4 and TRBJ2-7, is ETGVTQSPTHLIKTRGQQVTLRCSSQSGHNTVSWYQQALGQGPQFIFQYYREEENGRGNFPPRFSGLQFPNYSSELNVNALELDDSALYLCASSLTSGAEQYFGPGTRLTVT.